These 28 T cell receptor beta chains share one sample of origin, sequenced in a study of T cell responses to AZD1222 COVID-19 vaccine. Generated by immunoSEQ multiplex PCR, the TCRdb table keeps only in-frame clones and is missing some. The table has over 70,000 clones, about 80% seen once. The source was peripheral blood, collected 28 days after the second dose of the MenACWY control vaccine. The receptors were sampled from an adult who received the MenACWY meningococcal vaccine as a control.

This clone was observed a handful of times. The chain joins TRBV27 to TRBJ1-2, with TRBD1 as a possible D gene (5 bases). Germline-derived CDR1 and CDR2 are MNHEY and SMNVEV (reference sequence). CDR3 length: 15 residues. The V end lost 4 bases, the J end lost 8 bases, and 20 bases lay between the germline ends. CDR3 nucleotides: TGTGCCAGCAGTTCGGACGGGGGACTAAGTCGGGGCTACACCTTC. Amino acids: CASSSDGGLSRGYTF.

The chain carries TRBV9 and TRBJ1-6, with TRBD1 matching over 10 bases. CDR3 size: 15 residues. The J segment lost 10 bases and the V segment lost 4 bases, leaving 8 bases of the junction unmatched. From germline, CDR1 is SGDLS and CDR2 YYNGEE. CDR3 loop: CASSTRDRGNSPLHF. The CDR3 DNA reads TGTGCCAGCAGCACCCGGGACAGGGGAAACTCACCCCTCCACTTT.

CDR3 residues: CASSIGAGQDTEAFF. CDR3 bases: TGTGCCAGTAGTATAGGGGCAGGTCAGGACACTGAAGCTTTCTTT. The V gene is TRBV19, the J gene TRBJ1-1; D is unresolved. The CDR3 is 15 amino acids. Germline V CDR1 and CDR2: LNHDA, SQIVND (reference sequence). The V end lost 1 base, the J end lost 3 bases, and 12 bases lay between the germline ends.

In nucleotides, the CDR3 is TGTGCCAGTAGCCACCCGGGCAGCAATCAGCCCCAGCATTTT. Translation: CASSHPGSNQPQHF. The chain recombines TRBV19 with TRBJ1-5, with no clear D. The V and J ends lost 6 bases and 1 base respectively, with 10 bases between them. The CDR3 has 14 amino acids. CDR1 is LNHDA, CDR2 SQIVND, per germline (reference sequence).

CDR3 DNA: TGTGCCAGCAGTCTACAAGAGACCCAGTACTTC. Its protein is CASSLQETQYF. This sequence joins TRBV7-2 and TRBJ2-5; no definite D call. The CDR3 extends over 11 amino acids. Germline CDR1 SGHTA, CDR2 FQGNSA. The germline V and J ends were trimmed by 6 bases and 2 bases, with 4 bases remaining between them.

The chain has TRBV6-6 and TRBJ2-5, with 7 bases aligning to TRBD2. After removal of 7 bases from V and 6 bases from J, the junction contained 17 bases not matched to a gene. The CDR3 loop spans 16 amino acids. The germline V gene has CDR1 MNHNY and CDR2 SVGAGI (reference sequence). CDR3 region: CASNNRLAQEGKTQYF. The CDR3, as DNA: TGTGCCAGCAATAACAGACTAGCTCAGGAGGGAAAGACCCAGTACTTC.

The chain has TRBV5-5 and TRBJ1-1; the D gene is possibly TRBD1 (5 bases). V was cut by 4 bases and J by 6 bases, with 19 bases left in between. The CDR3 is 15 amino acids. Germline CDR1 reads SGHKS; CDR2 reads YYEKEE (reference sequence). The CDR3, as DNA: TGTGCCAGCAGCCCCCTATCTGGGGGGAAGGCTGAAGCTTTCTTT. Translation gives CASSPLSGGKAEAFF.

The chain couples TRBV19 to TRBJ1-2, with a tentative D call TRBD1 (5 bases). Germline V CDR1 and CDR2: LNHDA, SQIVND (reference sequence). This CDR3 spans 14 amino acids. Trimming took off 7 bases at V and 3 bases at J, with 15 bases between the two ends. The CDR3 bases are TGTGCCAGTAAGCAACAGGCCCAATACTATGGCTACACCTTC. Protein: CASKQQAQYYGYTF.

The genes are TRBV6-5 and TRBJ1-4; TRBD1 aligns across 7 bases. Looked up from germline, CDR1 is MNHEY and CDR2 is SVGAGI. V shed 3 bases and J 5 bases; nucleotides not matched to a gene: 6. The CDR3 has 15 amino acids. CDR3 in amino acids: CASSYLGTDNEKLFF. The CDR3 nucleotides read TGTGCCAGCAGTTATCTCGGGACAGACAATGAAAAACTGTTTTTT.

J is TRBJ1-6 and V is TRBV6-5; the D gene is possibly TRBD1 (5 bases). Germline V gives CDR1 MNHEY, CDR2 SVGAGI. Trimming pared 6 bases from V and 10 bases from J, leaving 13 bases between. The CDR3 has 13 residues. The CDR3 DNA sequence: TGTGCCAGCAGCCCAGGGATGGGCTCACCCCTCCACTTT. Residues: CASSPGMGSPLHF.

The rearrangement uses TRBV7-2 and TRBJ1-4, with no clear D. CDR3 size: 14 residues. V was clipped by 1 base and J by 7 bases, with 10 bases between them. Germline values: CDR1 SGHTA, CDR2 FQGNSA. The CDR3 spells CASSLDGTSEKLFF. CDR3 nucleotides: TGTGCCAGCAGCTTAGACGGAACAAGTGAAAAACTGTTTTTT.

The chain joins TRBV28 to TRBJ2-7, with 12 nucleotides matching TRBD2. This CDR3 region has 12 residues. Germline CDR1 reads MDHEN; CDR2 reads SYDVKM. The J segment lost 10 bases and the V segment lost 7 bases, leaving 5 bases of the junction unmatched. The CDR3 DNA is TGTGCCAGCAAGACTAGCGGGAGCCCCCAGTACTTC. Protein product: CASKTSGSPQYF.

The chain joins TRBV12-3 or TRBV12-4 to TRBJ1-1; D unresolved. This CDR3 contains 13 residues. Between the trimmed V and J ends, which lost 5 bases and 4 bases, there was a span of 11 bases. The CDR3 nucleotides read TGTGCCAGCAGTAACGGGAAGGCCACTGAAGCTTTCTTT. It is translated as CASSNGKATEAFF.

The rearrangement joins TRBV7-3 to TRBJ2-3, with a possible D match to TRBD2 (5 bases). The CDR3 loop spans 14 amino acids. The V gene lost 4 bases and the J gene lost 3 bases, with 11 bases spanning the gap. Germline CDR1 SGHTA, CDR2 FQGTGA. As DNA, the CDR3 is TGTGCCAGCAGCTCTCTAGGAGGAACAGATACGCAGTATTTT. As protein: CASSSLGGTDTQYF.

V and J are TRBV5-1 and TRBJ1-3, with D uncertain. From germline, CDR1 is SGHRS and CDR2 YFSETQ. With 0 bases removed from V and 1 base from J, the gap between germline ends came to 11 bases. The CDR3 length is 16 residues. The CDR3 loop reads CASSLAGAESGNTIYF. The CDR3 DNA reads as TGCGCCAGCAGCTTGGCCGGAGCAGAATCTGGAAACACCATATATTTT.

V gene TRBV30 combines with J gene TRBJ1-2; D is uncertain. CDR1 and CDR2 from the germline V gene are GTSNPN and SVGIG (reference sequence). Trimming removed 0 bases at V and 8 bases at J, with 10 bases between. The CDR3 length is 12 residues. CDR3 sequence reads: CAWSVGEEGYTF. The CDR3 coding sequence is TGTGCCTGGAGTGTAGGCGAGGAGGGCTACACCTTC.

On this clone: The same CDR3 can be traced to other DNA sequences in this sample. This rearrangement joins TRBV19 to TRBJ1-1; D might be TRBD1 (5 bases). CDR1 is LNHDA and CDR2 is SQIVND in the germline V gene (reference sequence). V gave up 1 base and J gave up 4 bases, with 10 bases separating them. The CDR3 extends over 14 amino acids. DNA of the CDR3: TGTGCCAGTAGTATAGGAGGTGGGGGCACTGAAGCTTTCTTT. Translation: CASSIGGGGTEAFF.

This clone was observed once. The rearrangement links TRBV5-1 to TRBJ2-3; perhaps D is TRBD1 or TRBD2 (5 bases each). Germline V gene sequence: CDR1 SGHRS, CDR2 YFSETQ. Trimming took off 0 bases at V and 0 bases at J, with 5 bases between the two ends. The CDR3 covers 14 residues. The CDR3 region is CASSLGGSTDTQYF. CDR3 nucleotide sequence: TGCGCCAGCAGCTTGGGGGGGAGCACAGATACGCAGTATTTT.

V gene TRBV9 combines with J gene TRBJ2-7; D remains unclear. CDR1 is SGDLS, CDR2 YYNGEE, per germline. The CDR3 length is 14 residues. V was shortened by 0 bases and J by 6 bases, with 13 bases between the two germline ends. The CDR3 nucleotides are TGTGCCAGCAGCGTAGGTCCGATTCTTGGCGAGCAGTACTTC. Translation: CASSVGPILGEQYF.

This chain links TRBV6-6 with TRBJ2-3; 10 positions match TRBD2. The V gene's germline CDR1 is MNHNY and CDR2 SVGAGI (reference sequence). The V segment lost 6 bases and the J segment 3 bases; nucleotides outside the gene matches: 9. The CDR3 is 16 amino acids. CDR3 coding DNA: TGTGCCAGCAGCCCCACCGGAGCGGGGGGGACAGATACGCAGTATTTT. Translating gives CASSPTGAGGTDTQYF.

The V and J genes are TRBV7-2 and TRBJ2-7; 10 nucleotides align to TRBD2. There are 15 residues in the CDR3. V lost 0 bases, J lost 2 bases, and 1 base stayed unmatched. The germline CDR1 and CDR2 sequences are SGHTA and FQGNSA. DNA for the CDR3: TGTGCCAGCAGCTTAGCGCTAGCGGGAGCCTACGAGCAGTACTTC. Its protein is CASSLALAGAYEQYF.

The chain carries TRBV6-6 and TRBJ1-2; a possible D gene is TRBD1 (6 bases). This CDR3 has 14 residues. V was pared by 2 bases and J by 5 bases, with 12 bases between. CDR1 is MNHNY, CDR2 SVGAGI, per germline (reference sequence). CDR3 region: CASSYGRGVYGYTF. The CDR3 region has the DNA TGTGCCAGCAGTTACGGCAGGGGCGTGTATGGCTACACCTTC.

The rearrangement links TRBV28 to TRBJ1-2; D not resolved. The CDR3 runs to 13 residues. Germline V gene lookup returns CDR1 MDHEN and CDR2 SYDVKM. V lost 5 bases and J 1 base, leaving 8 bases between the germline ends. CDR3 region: CASSRRFNYGYTF. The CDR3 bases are TGTGCCAGCAGTCGAAGGTTTAACTATGGCTACACCTTC.

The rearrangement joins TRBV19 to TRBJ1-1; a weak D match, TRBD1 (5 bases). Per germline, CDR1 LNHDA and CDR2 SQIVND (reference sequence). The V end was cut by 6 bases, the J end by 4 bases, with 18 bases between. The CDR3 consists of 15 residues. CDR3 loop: CASSTSGFGGTEAFF. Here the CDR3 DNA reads TGTGCCAGTAGCACGTCAGGGTTTGGAGGCACTGAAGCTTTCTTT.

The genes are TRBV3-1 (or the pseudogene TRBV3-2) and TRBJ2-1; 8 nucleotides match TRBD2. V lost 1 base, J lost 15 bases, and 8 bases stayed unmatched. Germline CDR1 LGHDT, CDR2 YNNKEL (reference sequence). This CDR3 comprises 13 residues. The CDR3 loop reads CASSQGYGGGRFF. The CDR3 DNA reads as TGTGCCAGCAGCCAAGGGTATGGCGGGGGGCGGTTCTTC.

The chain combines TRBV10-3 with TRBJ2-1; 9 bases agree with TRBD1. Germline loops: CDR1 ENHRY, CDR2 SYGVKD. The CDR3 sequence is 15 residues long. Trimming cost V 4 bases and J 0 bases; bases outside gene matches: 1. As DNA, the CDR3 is TGTGCCATCAGTGGGACAGGGGACTCCTACAATGAGCAGTTCTTC. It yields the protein CAISGTGDSYNEQFF.

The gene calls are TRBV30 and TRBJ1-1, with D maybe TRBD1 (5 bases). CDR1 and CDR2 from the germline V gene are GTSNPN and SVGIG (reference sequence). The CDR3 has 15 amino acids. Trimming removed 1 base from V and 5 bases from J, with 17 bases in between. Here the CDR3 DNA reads TGTGCCTGGAGTGCGGGTCTCGGGGGGTGGACTGAAGCTTTCTTT. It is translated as CAWSAGLGGWTEAFF.

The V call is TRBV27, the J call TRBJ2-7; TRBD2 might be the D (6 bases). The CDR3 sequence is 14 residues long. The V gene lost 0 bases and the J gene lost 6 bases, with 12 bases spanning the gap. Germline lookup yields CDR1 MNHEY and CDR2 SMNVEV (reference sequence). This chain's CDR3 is CASSLSRGRGEQYF. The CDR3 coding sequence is TGTGCCAGCAGTTTATCGCGGGGAAGGGGCGAGCAGTACTTC.